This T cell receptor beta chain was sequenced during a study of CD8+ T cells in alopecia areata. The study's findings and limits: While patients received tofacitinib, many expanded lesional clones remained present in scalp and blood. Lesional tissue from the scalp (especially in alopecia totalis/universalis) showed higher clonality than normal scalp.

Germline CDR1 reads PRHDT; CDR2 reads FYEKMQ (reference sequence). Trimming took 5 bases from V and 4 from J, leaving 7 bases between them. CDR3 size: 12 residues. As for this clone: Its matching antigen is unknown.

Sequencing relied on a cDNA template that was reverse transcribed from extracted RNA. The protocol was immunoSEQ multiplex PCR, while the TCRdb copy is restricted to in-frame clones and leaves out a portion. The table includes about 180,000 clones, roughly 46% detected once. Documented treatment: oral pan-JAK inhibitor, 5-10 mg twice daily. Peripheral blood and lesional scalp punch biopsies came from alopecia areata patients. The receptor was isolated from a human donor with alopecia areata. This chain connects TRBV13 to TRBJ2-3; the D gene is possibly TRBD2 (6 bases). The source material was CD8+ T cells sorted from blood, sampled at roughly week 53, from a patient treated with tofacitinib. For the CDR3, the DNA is TGTGCCAGCAGCCCGGGGGCAGATACGCAGTATTTT. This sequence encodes CASSPGADTQYF.